This T cell receptor (beta chain) comes out of a study of blood T cells in healthy people across ages. In the study overall: Template switching recovered approximately one barcoded beta molecule for every two T cells. Study results and caveats: Naive T cell percentage and TCR beta diversity correlated strongly.

This clonotype was recorded many times. Its specificity is not known. Germline values: CDR1 SGHTA, CDR2 FQGTGA. This CDR3 has 17 residues. Trimming removed 5 bases from V and 2 bases from J, with 20 bases in between. The second PCR ran about 6 to 11 cycles with a sample-barcoded 5' primer and J-beta primers. Every cDNA molecule carried a tag from a template-switch adaptor bearing 12 random nucleotides. Each CDR3 protein gets one entry after TCRdb re-called the 5' RACE reads with MiXCR. The sample shows about 570,000 distinct CDR3 sequences, 27% of them seen only once. The chain uses TRBV7-3 and TRBJ2-3, with D perhaps matching TRBD2 (6 bases). The sequence came from a woman between 70 and 85 years old in good health. The sequencing sample was made of blood. This CDR3 is CASSPHGRGVSTDTQYF. The CDR3 nucleotides read TGTGCCAGCAGCCCTCATGGACGCGGGGTCTCCACAGATACGCAGTATTTT. The complete variable domain, with remaining parts taken from reference TRBV7-3 and TRBJ2-3, reads GAGVSQTPSNKVTEKGKYVELRCDPISGHTALYWYRQSLGQGPEFLIYFQGTGAADDSGLPNDRFFAVRPEGSVSTLKIQRTERGDSAVYLCASSPHGRGVSTDTQYFGPGTRLTVL.